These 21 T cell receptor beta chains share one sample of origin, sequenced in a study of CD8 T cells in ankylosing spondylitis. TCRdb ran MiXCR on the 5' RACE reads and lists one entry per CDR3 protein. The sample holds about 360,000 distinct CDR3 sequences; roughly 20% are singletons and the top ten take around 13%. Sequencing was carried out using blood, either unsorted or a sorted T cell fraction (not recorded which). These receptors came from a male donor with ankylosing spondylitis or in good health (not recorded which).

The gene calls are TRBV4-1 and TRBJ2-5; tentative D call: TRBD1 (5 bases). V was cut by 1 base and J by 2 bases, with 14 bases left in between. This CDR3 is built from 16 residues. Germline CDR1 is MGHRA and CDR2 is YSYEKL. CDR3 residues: CASSQAPGQKQETQYF. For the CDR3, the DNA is TGCGCCAGCAGCCAAGCCCCCGGACAAAAACAAGAGACCCAGTACTTC.

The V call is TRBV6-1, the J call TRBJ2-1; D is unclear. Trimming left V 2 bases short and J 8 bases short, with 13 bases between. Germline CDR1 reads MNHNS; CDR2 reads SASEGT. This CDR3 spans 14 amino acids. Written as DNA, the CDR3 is TGTGCCAGCAGTGAATTCCAGGTAACCCATGAGCAGTTCTTC. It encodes CASSEFQVTHEQFF.

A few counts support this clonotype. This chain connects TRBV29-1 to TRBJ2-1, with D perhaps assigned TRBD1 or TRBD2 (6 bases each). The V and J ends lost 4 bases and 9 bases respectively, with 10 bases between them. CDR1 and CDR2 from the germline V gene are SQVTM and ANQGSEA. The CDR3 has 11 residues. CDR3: CSVAGAVEQFF. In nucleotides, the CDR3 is TGCAGCGTTGCGGGGGCAGTTGAGCAGTTCTTC.

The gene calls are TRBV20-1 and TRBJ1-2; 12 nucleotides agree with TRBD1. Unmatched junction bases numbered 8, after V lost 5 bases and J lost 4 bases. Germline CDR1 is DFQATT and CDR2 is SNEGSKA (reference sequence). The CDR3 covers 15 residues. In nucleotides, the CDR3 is TGCAGTGCTCCGGGACAGGGGGCGCATTTCTATGGCTACACCTTC. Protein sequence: CSAPGQGAHFYGYTF.

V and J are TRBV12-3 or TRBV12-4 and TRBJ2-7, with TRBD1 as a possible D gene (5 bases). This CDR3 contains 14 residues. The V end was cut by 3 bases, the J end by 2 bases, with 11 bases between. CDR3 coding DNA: TGTGCCAGCAGTTTTCAGGGCCCCACCTACGAGCAGTACTTC. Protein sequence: CASSFQGPTYEQYF.

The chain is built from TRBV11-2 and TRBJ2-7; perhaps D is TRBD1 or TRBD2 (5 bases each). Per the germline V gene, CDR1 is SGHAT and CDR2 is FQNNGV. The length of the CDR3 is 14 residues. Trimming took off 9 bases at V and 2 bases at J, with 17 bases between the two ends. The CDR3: CASGGFGETYEQYF. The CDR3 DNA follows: TGTGCCAGTGGGGGATTCGGAGAGACCTACGAGCAGTACTTC.

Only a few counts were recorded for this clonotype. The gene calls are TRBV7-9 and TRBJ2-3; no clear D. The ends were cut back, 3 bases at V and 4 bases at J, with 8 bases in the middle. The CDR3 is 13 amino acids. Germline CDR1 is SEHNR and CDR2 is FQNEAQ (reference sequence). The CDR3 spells CASSLEEADTQYF. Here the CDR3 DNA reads TGTGCCAGCAGCTTGGAAGAGGCAGATACGCAGTATTTT.

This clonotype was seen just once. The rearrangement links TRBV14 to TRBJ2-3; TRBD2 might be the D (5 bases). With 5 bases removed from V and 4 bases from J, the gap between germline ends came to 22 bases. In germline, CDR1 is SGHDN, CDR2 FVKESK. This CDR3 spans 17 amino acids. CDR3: CASSVREGLALPDTQYF. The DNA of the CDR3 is TGTGCCAGCAGCGTACGGGAAGGTCTAGCCCTCCCAGATACGCAGTATTTT.

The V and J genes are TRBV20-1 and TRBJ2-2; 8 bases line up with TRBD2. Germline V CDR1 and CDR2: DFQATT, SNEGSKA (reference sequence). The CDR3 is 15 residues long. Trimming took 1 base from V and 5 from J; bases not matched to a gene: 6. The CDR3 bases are TGCAGTGCTAGAGGAGCGGGGGAGAGGACCGGGGAGCTGTTTTTT. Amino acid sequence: CSARGAGERTGELFF.

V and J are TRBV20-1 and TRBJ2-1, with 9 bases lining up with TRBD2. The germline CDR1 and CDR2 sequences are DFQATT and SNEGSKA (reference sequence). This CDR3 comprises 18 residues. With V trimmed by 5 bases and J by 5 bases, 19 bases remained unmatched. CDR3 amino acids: CSAESRGLAGSWDNEQFF. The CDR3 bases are TGCAGTGCTGAAAGTAGGGGGCTAGCGGGGTCTTGGGACAATGAGCAGTTCTTC.

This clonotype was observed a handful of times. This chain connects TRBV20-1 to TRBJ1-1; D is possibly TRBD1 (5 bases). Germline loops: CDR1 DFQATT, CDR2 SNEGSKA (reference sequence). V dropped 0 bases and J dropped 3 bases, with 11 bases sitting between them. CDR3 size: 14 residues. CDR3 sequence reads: CSARENRWDTEAFF. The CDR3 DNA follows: TGCAGTGCTAGAGAGAACAGGTGGGACACTGAAGCTTTCTTT.

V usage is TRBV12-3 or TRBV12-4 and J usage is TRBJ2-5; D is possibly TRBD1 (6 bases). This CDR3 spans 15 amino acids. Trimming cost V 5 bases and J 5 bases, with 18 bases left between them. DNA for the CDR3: TGTGCCAGCAGTGAGGAGACAGGAGTCCGCGAGACCCAGTACTTC. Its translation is CASSEETGVRETQYF.

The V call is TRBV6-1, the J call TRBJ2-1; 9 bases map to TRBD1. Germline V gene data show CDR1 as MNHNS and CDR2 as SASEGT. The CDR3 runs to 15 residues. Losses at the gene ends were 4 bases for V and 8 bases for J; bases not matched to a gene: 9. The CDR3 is CASSVTGGAVDEQFF. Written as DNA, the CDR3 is TGTGCCAGCAGTGTCACAGGGGGCGCGGTTGATGAGCAGTTCTTC.

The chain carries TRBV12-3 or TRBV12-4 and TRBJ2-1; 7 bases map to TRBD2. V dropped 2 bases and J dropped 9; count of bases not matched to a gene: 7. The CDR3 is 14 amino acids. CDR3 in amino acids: CASSLWEGVGEQFF. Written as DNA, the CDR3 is TGTGCCAGCAGTTTATGGGAGGGAGTGGGTGAGCAGTTCTTC.

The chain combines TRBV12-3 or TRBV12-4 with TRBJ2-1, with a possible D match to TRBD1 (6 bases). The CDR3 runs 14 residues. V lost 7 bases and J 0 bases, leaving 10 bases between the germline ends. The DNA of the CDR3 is TGTGCCAGCAACAAGGACAGCTCCTACAATGAGCAGTTCTTC. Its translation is CASNKDSSYNEQFF.

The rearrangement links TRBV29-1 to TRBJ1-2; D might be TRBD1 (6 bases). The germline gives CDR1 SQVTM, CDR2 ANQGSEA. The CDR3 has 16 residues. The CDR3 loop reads CSAENSGDITNYGYTF. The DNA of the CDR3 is TGCAGTGCCGAAAACTCCGGGGACATAACTAACTATGGCTACACCTTC.

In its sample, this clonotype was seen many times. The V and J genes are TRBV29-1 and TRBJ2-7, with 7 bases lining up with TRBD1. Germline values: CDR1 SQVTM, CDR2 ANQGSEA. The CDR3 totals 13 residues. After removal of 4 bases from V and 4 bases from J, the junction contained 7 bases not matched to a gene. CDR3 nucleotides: TGCAGCGTTGCCACAGCACAGGGGTACGAGCAGTACTTC. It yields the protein CSVATAQGYEQYF.

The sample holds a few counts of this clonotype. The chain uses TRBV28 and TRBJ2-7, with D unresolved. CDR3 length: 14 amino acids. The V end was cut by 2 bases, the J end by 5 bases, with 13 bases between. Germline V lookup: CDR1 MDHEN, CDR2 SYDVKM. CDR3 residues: CASSLAPIDNEQYF. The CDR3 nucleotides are TGTGCCAGCAGTTTAGCCCCGATAGACAACGAGCAGTACTTC. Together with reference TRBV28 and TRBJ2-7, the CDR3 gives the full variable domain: DVKVTQSSRYLVKRTGEKVFLECVQDMDHENMFWYRQDPGLGLRLIYFSYDVKMKEKGDIPEGYSVSREKKERFSLILESASTNQTSMYLCASSLAPIDNEQYFGPGTRLTVT.

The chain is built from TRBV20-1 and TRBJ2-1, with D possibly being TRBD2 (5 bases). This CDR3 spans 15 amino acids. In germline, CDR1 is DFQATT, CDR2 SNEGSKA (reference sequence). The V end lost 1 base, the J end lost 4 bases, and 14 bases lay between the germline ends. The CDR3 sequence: CSARGEMGRYNEQFF. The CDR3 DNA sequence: TGCAGTGCTAGAGGGGAGATGGGCAGATACAATGAGCAGTTCTTC.

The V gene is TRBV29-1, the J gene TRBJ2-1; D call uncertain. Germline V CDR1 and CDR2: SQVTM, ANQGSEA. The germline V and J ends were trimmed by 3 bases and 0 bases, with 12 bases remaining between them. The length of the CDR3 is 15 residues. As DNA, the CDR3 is TGCAGCGTTGATAGTTACAGAAGCTCCTACAATGAGCAGTTCTTC. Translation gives CSVDSYRSSYNEQFF.

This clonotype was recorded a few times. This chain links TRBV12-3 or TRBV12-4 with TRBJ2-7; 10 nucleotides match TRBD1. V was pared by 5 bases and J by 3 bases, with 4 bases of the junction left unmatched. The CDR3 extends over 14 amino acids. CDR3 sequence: CASSRQGAIYEQYF. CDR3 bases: TGTGCCAGCAGTAGACAGGGGGCTATCTACGAGCAGTACTTC.